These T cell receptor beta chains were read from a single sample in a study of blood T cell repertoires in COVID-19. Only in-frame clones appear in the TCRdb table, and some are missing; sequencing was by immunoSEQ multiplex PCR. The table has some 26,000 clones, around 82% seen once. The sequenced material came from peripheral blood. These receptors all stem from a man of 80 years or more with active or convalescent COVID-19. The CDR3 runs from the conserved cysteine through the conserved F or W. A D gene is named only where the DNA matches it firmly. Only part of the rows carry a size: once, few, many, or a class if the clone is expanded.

cdr3_nt: TGCGCCAGCAGCCAACCGGACCTTAGGGGGGGCTCTGAGCAGTTCTTC
cdr3_aa: CASSQPDLRGGSEQFF
clone_size: -
d_call: -
j_call: TRBJ2-1
v_call: TRBV4-1

cdr3_nt: TGTGCCAGCTCACCCGACGCAGGCTATGGCTACACCTTC
cdr3_aa: CASSPDAGYGYTF
clone_size: -
d_call: -
j_call: TRBJ1-2
v_call: TRBV18

cdr3_nt: TGCGCCAGCAGACTAGCGGGGAACACCGGGGAGCTGTTTTTT
cdr3_aa: CASRLAGNTGELFF
clone_size: -
d_call: TRBD2
j_call: TRBJ2-2
v_call: TRBV5-1

cdr3_nt: TGCAGCGTTGACGGATCGGTAGCGGGGGGGGAGGGGTTGGAGACCCAGTACTTC
cdr3_aa: CSVDGSVAGGEGLETQYF
clone_size: medium-sized
d_call: TRBD2
j_call: TRBJ2-5
v_call: TRBV29-1

cdr3_nt: TGTGCCAGCAGCTTAGACGGGAGCTCCTACAATGAGCAGTTCTTC
cdr3_aa: CASSLDGSSYNEQFF
clone_size: -
d_call: -
j_call: TRBJ2-1
v_call: TRBV7-2

cdr3_nt: TGTGCCAGCAGTTTATACCCGCAGGCGCCGTACTTC
cdr3_aa: CASSLYPQAPYF
clone_size: -
d_call: -
j_call: TRBJ2-7
v_call: TRBV12-3/TRBV12-4

cdr3_nt: TGTGCCAGCAGTTTTGGGACAGGGGTGGGACCTGCCGGCAATCAGCCCCAGCATTTT
cdr3_aa: CASSFGTGVGPAGNQPQHF
clone_size: few
d_call: TRBD1
j_call: TRBJ1-5
v_call: TRBV27

cdr3_nt: TGTGCCAGCAGCCTCCAGGGCAGCAGCACTGAAGCTTTCTTT
cdr3_aa: CASSLQGSSTEAFF
clone_size: -
d_call: -
j_call: TRBJ1-1
v_call: TRBV6-6

cdr3_nt: TGTGCCAGCCGAGGCGGGCTTAAGGACGGCTACACCTTC
cdr3_aa: CASRGGLKDGYTF
clone_size: -
d_call: -
j_call: TRBJ1-2
v_call: TRBV2

cdr3_nt: TGTGCCAGCAGTTTATGGGGGGGCCCAAGGGGGAATTCACCCCTCCACTTT
cdr3_aa: CASSLWGGPRGNSPLHF
clone_size: -
d_call: -
j_call: TRBJ1-6
v_call: TRBV27

cdr3_nt: TGTGCCAGCAGTCAAGCCAGGGGGCTCGTAAACACTGAAGCTTTCTTT
cdr3_aa: CASSQARGLVNTEAFF
clone_size: -
d_call: TRBD1
j_call: TRBJ1-1
v_call: TRBV5-4

cdr3_nt: TGTGCCAGCAGCTTATTGACAGACGCACGCAATCAGCCCCAGCATTTT
cdr3_aa: CASSLLTDARNQPQHF
clone_size: -
d_call: -
j_call: TRBJ1-5
v_call: TRBV7-8

cdr3_nt: TGTGCCAGCAGTGGTTCGGGAGATACGCAGTATTTT
cdr3_aa: CASSGSGDTQYF
clone_size: -
d_call: -
j_call: TRBJ2-3
v_call: TRBV27

cdr3_nt: TGTGCCAGCACCCCCCCAGGGCGTGCTAATGAAAAACTGTTTTTT
cdr3_aa: CASTPPGRANEKLFF
clone_size: -
d_call: -
j_call: TRBJ1-4
v_call: TRBV28

cdr3_nt: TGTGCCAGCAGCCACTCGGCACGACTAGCGGGGAGCGGAATACATGAGCAGTTCTTC
cdr3_aa: CASSHSARLAGSGIHEQFF
clone_size: -
d_call: TRBD2
j_call: TRBJ2-1
v_call: TRBV14

cdr3_nt: TGCGCCAGCAGCCAAGTAGGGACAGGTCTCAACAATGAGCAGTTCTTC
cdr3_aa: CASSQVGTGLNNEQFF
clone_size: -
d_call: TRBD1
j_call: TRBJ2-1
v_call: TRBV4-1

cdr3_nt: TGCGCCAGCAGCCAGGCTCAAGCGGGAGCTCCCTACAATGAGCAGTTCTTC
cdr3_aa: CASSQAQAGAPYNEQFF
clone_size: -
d_call: TRBD2
j_call: TRBJ2-1
v_call: TRBV4-1

cdr3_nt: TGTGCCAGCAGTCGGACTAGCGGGAAAGAGACCCAGTACTTC
cdr3_aa: CASSRTSGKETQYF
clone_size: -
d_call: TRBD2
j_call: TRBJ2-5
v_call: TRBV6-5

cdr3_nt: TGCGCCAGCAGCACCCCGGGACAGGGGTTCCAAGCTTTCTTT
cdr3_aa: CASSTPGQGFQAFF
clone_size: -
d_call: TRBD1
j_call: TRBJ1-1
v_call: TRBV5-1

cdr3_nt: TGTGCCAGCCGGGACAGGGGTTTGGATACGCAGTATTTT
cdr3_aa: CASRDRGLDTQYF
clone_size: -
d_call: TRBD1
j_call: TRBJ2-3
v_call: TRBV6-5

cdr3_nt: TGTGCCACCGGACAGGGTTCCTACGAGCAGTACTTC
cdr3_aa: CATGQGSYEQYF
clone_size: -
d_call: TRBD1
j_call: TRBJ2-7
v_call: TRBV2

cdr3_nt: TGTGCCATCAGTGAGTCTAGCGGGAGGAGTTGGTTCTTC
cdr3_aa: CAISESSGRSWFF
clone_size: -
d_call: TRBD2
j_call: TRBJ2-1
v_call: TRBV10-3

cdr3_nt: TGTGCCAGCAGTGCGTTCATGGGGGGGACGAGTCAGCCCCAGCATTTT
cdr3_aa: CASSAFMGGTSQPQHF
clone_size: -
d_call: -
j_call: TRBJ1-5
v_call: TRBV6-1

cdr3_nt: TGTGCCAGCAGCCCCGGGACTAGCGGAGAGTACAATGAGCAGTTCTTC
cdr3_aa: CASSPGTSGEYNEQFF
clone_size: few
d_call: TRBD2
j_call: TRBJ2-1
v_call: TRBV5-4

cdr3_nt: TGTGCCAGCAGTCCTACGCACAGGGGTTCACCCCTCCACTTT
cdr3_aa: CASSPTHRGSPLHF
clone_size: -
d_call: TRBD1
j_call: TRBJ1-6
v_call: TRBV28

cdr3_nt: TGTGCCAGCAGCCTTACCGTTGGACTAGCCCCTACGGGGGAGCTGTTTTTT
cdr3_aa: CASSLTVGLAPTGELFF
clone_size: -
d_call: TRBD2
j_call: TRBJ2-2
v_call: TRBV5-6

cdr3_nt: TGTGCCAGCAGTCCCGTCCGGGAGAGGAAGCAGTACTTC
cdr3_aa: CASSPVRERKQYF
clone_size: -
d_call: -
j_call: TRBJ2-7
v_call: TRBV6-2/TRBV6-3

cdr3_nt: TGTGCCAGCAGCTTGCAGCGAGAGACCCAGTACTTC
cdr3_aa: CASSLQRETQYF
clone_size: -
d_call: -
j_call: TRBJ2-5
v_call: TRBV5-4

cdr3_nt: TGCGCCAGCAGCCAACAGGGACAGCCAAGCAATCAGCCCCAGCATTTT
cdr3_aa: CASSQQGQPSNQPQHF
clone_size: few
d_call: TRBD1
j_call: TRBJ1-5
v_call: TRBV4-1

cdr3_nt: TGTGCCAGCAGTTTTTTACTAGCGGGAGGTGAAACAGATACGCAGTATTTT
cdr3_aa: CASSFLLAGGETDTQYF
clone_size: -
d_call: TRBD2
j_call: TRBJ2-3
v_call: TRBV27

cdr3_nt: TGTGCCAGCTCGAACGGACTACATGGAAACACCATATATTTT
cdr3_aa: CASSNGLHGNTIYF
clone_size: -
d_call: -
j_call: TRBJ1-3
v_call: TRBV18

cdr3_nt: TGTGCCAGCAGTACTACGACAGATACGCAGTATTTT
cdr3_aa: CASSTTTDTQYF
clone_size: few
d_call: -
j_call: TRBJ2-3
v_call: TRBV12-3/TRBV12-4

cdr3_nt: TGCGCCAGCAGTACTAGCGGGACTAGTCGGCCAGATACGCAGTATTTT
cdr3_aa: CASSTSGTSRPDTQYF
clone_size: few
d_call: TRBD2
j_call: TRBJ2-3
v_call: TRBV5-1

cdr3_nt: TGTGCCAGCAGTTACTTACCTCAGGTGAACACTGAAGCTTTCTTT
cdr3_aa: CASSYLPQVNTEAFF
clone_size: -
d_call: -
j_call: TRBJ1-1
v_call: TRBV6-5

cdr3_nt: TGTGCCAGCAGCCCCATGATCGCGGGCACCGGGGAGCTGTTTTTT
cdr3_aa: CASSPMIAGTGELFF
clone_size: -
d_call: -
j_call: TRBJ2-2
v_call: TRBV13

cdr3_nt: TGCGCCAGCAGCTTCGCGGTAACCGGGACTAGGTCCCGCACAGATACGCAGTATTTT
cdr3_aa: CASSFAVTGTRSRTDTQYF
clone_size: -
d_call: TRBD2
j_call: TRBJ2-3
v_call: TRBV5-1

cdr3_nt: TGTGCCAGCAGTTTTGCGGGGAGCGGACCCCAGCATTTT
cdr3_aa: CASSFAGSGPQHF
clone_size: -
d_call: -
j_call: TRBJ1-5
v_call: TRBV28

cdr3_nt: TGTGCCGGGAAGACTAGCGGGAGGGACGAGCAGTACTTC
cdr3_aa: CAGKTSGRDEQYF
clone_size: -
d_call: TRBD2
j_call: TRBJ2-7
v_call: TRBV28

cdr3_nt: TGCAGTGCTCTTGCGACCTACGAGCAGTACTTC
cdr3_aa: CSALATYEQYF
clone_size: -
d_call: -
j_call: TRBJ2-7
v_call: TRBV20-1

cdr3_nt: TGTGCCAGCAGGGGGGGATGGACTGAAGCTTTCTTT
cdr3_aa: CASRGGWTEAFF
clone_size: -
d_call: -
j_call: TRBJ1-1
v_call: TRBV12-3/TRBV12-4

cdr3_nt: TGCGCCAGCAGCCAAGATCAACTAGGGGGGGTTCTTAAGACCCAGTACTTC
cdr3_aa: CASSQDQLGGVLKTQYF
clone_size: few
d_call: -
j_call: TRBJ2-5
v_call: TRBV4-1

cdr3_nt: TGTGCCAGTACCCCATACGGGGGGGATAATTCACCCCTCCACTTT
cdr3_aa: CASTPYGGDNSPLHF
clone_size: -
d_call: -
j_call: TRBJ1-6
v_call: TRBV19

cdr3_nt: TGTGCCAGCAGTTTTTCCGGGGGGATGAACACTGAAGCTTTCTTT
cdr3_aa: CASSFSGGMNTEAFF
clone_size: -
d_call: -
j_call: TRBJ1-1
v_call: TRBV27

cdr3_nt: TGTGCCAGCAACCGAAGACGAGACAGGGCAGTCGGGGAGCTGTTTTTT
cdr3_aa: CASNRRRDRAVGELFF
clone_size: -
d_call: -
j_call: TRBJ2-2
v_call: TRBV21-1

cdr3_nt: TGTGCCAGCAGTTCCGGACACCTTTACGAGCAGTACTTC
cdr3_aa: CASSSGHLYEQYF
clone_size: -
d_call: -
j_call: TRBJ2-7
v_call: TRBV28

cdr3_nt: TGTGCCAGCAGCAAAGGGGGCCGCCATAGCTACGAGCAGTACTTC
cdr3_aa: CASSKGGRHSYEQYF
clone_size: once
d_call: -
j_call: TRBJ2-7
v_call: TRBV21-1

cdr3_nt: TGCGCCAGCAGCTCGGAGATTACGATCCATGGCTACACCTTC
cdr3_aa: CASSSEITIHGYTF
clone_size: -
d_call: -
j_call: TRBJ1-2
v_call: TRBV5-1

cdr3_nt: TGCGCCAGCAGCCAATTACAGGTTAATAGCAATCAGCCCCAGCATTTT
cdr3_aa: CASSQLQVNSNQPQHF
clone_size: -
d_call: -
j_call: TRBJ1-5
v_call: TRBV4-1